This T cell receptor (beta chain) was identified during a study of response to subunit inactivated influenza vaccine. Each CDR3 protein is one row after TCRdb ran MiXCR on the RT-PCR reads. The table includes roughly 620,000 distinct CDR3 sequences, approximately 11% detected once. Only a few counts were recorded for this clonotype. This CDR3 contains 14 residues. The germline CDR1 and CDR2 sequences are SEHNR and FQNEAQ (reference sequence). The V gene lost 6 bases and the J gene lost 5 bases, with 16 bases spanning the gap. This sample also appeared in a second study, on T cells expressing NK-cell markers. Turning to that study: Generation of TCR beta cDNA was performed by 5'RACE template switching incorporating UMIs. The study drew TCR beta repertoires from sorted CD3+CD56+NKG2C+, CD3+CD56+NKG2C- and CD3+CD56-NKG2C+ T cells. Several experiments confined sorting to alpha-beta TCR T cells with an anti-gamma-delta TCR antibody. Dominance of the CD3+CD56-NKG2C+ fraction by these clonotypes also held in a handful of donors.

The TCR was taken from a man aged 45-65 years who received an inactivated influenza vaccine. Sequenced here: PBMCs from blood, sampled on the day of vaccination. The chain combines TRBV7-9 with TRBJ1-1, with D possibly matching TRBD1 (6 bases). The CDR3 region has the DNA TGTGCCAGCAGACAGGGAAAAGGGGGGACTGAAGCTTTCTTT. Translated: CASRQGKGGTEAFF.